This TCR beta chain was observed in a study of cytomegalovirus exposure and HLA in healthy donors. PCR was performed using 60 Vbeta and 13 Jbeta primers. The table came from immunoSEQ multiplex PCR; TCRdb's copy has only in-frame clones and leaves some out. The table records 150,000 to 200,000 clones, roughly 85% of them present only once. The germline V gene encodes CDR1 MNHNS and CDR2 SASEGT. J was trimmed by 5 bases and V by 10 bases; bases with no gene match: 11. This CDR3 is 14 amino acids long. The genes are TRBV6-1 and TRBJ2-4; TRBD2 agrees at 7 bases. This receptor was identified in a man younger than 35 in good health and CMV-seropositive. Sequencing used PBMCs. The CDR3 reads CATTRREGQNIQYF. CDR3 DNA sequence: TGTGCCACCACCCGAAGGGAGGGGCAAAACATTCAGTACTTC.